This T cell receptor (beta chain) was sequenced during a study of spatial heterogeneity in lung cancer. TCRdb re-analysed the 5' RACE reads in MiXCR, keeping a single row per CDR3 protein. The sample records approximately 93,000 distinct CDR3 sequences, just under 20% being singletons. This clonotype was counted at least ten times. Germline V lookup: CDR1 KGHDR, CDR2 SFDVKD. V gave up 6 bases and J gave up 3 bases, with 10 bases separating them. The CDR3 extends over 13 amino acids. Time point in this sample: blood at routine non-recurrence follow-up after resection. TCRs were sequenced from unsorted whole RNA of tumor, nontumor lung or PBMC.

The TCR comes from a male donor with early-stage non-small cell lung cancer. The chain has TRBV24-1 and TRBJ1-1, with TRBD1 as a possible D gene (5 bases). Sequencing was performed on PBMCs, taken at follow-up. In DNA, the CDR3 is TGTGCCACCAGTCCAGGGTGGGACACTGAAGCTTTCTTT. It translates to CATSPGWDTEAFF.